This T cell receptor (beta chain) was profiled in a study of T cells in tumors after PD-1 blockade. Assay used: immunoSEQ multiplex PCR; TCRdb lists only in-frame clones, some missing. The top ten hold 8.7% of the sample, which has more than 45,000 clones, roughly three quarters seen once. Germline-derived CDR1 and CDR2 are MNHEY and SVGAGI. CDR3 length: 15 residues. Trimming took 2 bases from V and 5 from J, leaving 13 bases between them. The chain employs TRBV6-5 and TRBJ1-3; D is possibly TRBD1 (6 bases). The receptor was isolated from a human donor with advanced basal cell or squamous cell carcinoma (not recorded which). The sample was PBMCs, taken before anti-PD-1 therapy. The chain's CDR3 is CASSYDLQGRNTIYF. The CDR3, as DNA: TGTGCCAGCAGTTACGACCTACAGGGACGAAACACCATATATTTT.